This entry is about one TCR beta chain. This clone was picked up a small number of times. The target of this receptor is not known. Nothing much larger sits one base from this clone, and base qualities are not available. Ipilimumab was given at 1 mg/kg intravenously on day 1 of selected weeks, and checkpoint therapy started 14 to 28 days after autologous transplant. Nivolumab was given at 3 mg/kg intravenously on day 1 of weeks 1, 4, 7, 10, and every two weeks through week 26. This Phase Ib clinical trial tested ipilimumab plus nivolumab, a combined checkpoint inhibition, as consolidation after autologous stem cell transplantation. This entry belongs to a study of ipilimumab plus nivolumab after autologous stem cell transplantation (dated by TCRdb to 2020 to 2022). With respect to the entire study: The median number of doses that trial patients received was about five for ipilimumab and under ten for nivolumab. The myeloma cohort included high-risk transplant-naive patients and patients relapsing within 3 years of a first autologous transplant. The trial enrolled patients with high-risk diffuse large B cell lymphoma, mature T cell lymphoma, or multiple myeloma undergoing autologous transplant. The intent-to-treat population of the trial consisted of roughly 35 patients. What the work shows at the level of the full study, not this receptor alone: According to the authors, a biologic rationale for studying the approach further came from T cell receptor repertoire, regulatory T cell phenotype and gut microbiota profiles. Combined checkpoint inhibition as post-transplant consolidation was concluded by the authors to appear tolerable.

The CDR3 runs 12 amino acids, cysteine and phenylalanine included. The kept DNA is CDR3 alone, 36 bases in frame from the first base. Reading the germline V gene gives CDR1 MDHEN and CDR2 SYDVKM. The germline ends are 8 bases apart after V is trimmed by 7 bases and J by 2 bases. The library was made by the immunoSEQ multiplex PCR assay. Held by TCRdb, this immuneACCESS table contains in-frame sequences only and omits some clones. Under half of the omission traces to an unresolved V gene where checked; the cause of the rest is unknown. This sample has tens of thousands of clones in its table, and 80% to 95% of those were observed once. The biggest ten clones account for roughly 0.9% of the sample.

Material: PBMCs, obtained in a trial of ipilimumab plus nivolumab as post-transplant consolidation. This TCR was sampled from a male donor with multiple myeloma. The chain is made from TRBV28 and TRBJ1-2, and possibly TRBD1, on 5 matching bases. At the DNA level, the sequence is TGTGCCAGCAATGCAGGGAACTATGGCTACACCTTC. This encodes CASNAGNYGYTF.